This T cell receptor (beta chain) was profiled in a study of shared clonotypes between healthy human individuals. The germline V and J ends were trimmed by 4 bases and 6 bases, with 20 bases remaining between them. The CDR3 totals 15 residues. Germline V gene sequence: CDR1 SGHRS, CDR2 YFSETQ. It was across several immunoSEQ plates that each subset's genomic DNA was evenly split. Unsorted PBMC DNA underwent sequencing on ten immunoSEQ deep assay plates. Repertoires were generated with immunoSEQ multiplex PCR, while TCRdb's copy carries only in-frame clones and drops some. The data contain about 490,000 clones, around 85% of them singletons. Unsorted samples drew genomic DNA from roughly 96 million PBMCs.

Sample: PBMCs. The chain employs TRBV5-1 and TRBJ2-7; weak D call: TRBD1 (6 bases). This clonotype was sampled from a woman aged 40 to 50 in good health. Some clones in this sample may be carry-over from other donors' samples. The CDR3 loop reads CASSNRQAPLGEQYF. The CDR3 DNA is TGCGCCAGCAGCAACCGACAGGCCCCCTTGGGCGAGCAGTACTTC. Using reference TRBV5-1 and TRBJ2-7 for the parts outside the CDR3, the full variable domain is KAGVTQTPRYLIKTRGQQVTLSCSPISGHRSVSWYQQTPGQGLQFLFEYFSETQRNKGNFPGRFSGRQFSNSRSEMNVSTLELGDSALYLCASSNRQAPLGEQYFGPGTRLTVT.